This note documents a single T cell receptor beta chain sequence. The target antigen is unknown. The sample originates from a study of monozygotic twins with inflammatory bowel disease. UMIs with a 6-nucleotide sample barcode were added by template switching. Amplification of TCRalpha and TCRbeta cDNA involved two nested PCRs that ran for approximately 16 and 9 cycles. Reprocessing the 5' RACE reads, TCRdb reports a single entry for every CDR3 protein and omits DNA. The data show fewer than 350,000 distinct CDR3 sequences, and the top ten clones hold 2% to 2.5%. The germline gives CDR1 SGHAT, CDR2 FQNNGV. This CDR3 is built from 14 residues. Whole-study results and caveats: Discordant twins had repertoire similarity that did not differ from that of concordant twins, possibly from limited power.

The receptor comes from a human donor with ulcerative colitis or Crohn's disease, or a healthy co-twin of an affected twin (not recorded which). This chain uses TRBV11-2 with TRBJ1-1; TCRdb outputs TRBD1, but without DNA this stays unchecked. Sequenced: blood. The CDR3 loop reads CASSSPGENTEAFF.